Shown below are 28 T cell receptor beta chains from a single sample sequenced in a study of vaccination and CD4 T cells after COVID-19. The study sequenced cultured CD4+ T cell DNA using the Oncomine TCR Beta short-read assay. TCRdb reanalysed the PCR reads using MiXCR and keeps one entry per CDR3 protein. Here the sample spans roughly 13,000 distinct CDR3 sequences, roughly 57% being singletons. Antigens of these TCRs are unknown. Specified treatment: approximately nine-day PBMC culture with coronavirus spike peptide pools or control peptides (ViraFEST assay). Sequenced sample: CD4+ T cells from blood, cultured in vitro. These receptors came from a human donor who had recovered from COVID-19.

The V call is TRBV7-9, the J call TRBJ2-1; D not certain. Germline V gene lookup returns CDR1 SEHNR and CDR2 FQNEAQ (reference sequence). Trimming took off 0 bases at V and 4 bases at J, with 10 bases between the two ends. The CDR3 is 15 residues long. In nucleotides, the CDR3 is TGTGCCAGCAGCTTAGCGGGTCTAGGATACAATGAGCAGTTCTTC. It codes for CASSLAGLGYNEQFF.

The chain is built from TRBV3-1 and TRBJ2-5; 15 nucleotides line up with TRBD2. Germline CDR1 LGHDT, CDR2 YNNKEL (reference sequence). V dropped 1 base and J dropped 5; count of bases not matched to a gene: 8. The CDR3 extends over 18 amino acids. The CDR3 reads CASSQVAGTSGRRETQYF. The CDR3 DNA is TGTGCCAGCAGCCAAGTGGCAGGGACTAGCGGGAGGCGGGAGACCCAGTACTTC.

This rearrangement joins TRBV20-1 to TRBJ1-4, with a possible D match to TRBD1 (5 bases). The V and J ends lost 2 bases and 8 bases respectively, with 12 bases between them. CDR3 length: 13 residues. Per germline, CDR1 DFQATT and CDR2 SNEGSKA (reference sequence). CDR3 region: CSARSDSLEKLFF. Here the CDR3 DNA reads TGCAGTGCTAGATCCGACAGTTTGGAAAAACTGTTTTTT.

The chain joins TRBV6-1 to TRBJ1-5, with D maybe TRBD1 (5 bases). V lost 6 bases and J lost 5, with 17 bases in between. Per germline, CDR1 MNHNS and CDR2 SASEGT. The CDR3 contains 15 residues. As DNA, the CDR3 is TGTGCCAGCAGCCGAAGCCAGGGTTCCCATCAGCCCCAGCATTTT. Amino acids: CASSRSQGSHQPQHF.

The gene calls are TRBV20-1 and TRBJ1-1, with D uncertain. The CDR3 is made up of 11 amino acids. Germline V gene data show CDR1 as DFQATT and CDR2 as SNEGSKA (reference sequence). V lost 6 bases and J 5 bases, leaving 10 bases between the germline ends. Written as DNA, the CDR3 is TGCAGTGCGTTTGTCGGAACTGAAGCTTTCTTT. Its protein is CSAFVGTEAFF.

The chain recombines TRBV6-5 with TRBJ2-7, with D possibly matching TRBD2 (5 bases). The CDR3 is 14 amino acids. V was pared by 0 bases and J by 5 bases, with 11 bases between. Germline-derived CDR1 and CDR2 are MNHEY and SVGAGI. This chain's CDR3 is CASSYSRGPHEQYF. The CDR3 DNA reads TGTGCCAGCAGTTACTCGAGAGGGCCCCACGAGCAGTACTTC.

The V and J genes are TRBV28 and TRBJ2-1; tentatively, D is TRBD1 or TRBD2 (5 bases each). The CDR3 has 17 residues. The germline gives CDR1 MDHEN, CDR2 SYDVKM. Trimming removed 4 bases from V and 0 bases from J, with 16 bases in between. In DNA form, the CDR3 reads TGTGCCAGCAGTTCAGGGCTAGGTGGAGGCTCCTACAATGAGCAGTTCTTC. This sequence encodes CASSSGLGGGSYNEQFF.

The chain recombines TRBV2 with TRBJ1-2; 9 bases are shared with TRBD1. This CDR3 is 15 amino acids long. Trimming took 2 bases from V and 6 from J; bases not matched to a gene: 7. Germline CDR1 reads SNHLY; CDR2 reads FYNNEI. As DNA, the CDR3 is TGTGCCAGCAGTGAAAACAGGGGGCGCGCACATGGCTACACCTTC. Translated: CASSENRGRAHGYTF.

This clonotype has a handful of counts. The chain combines TRBV6-5 with TRBJ1-2, with 8 bases matching TRBD1. CDR3 size: 15 residues. Germline-derived CDR1 and CDR2 are MNHEY and SVGAGI. V lost 2 bases, J lost 7 bases, and 9 bases stayed unmatched. Written as DNA, the CDR3 is TGTGCCAGCAGTTACCTCGCGACAGGGGCAGGTGGCTACACCTTC. Its translation: CASSYLATGAGGYTF.

The chain uses TRBV28 and TRBJ1-5; 7 nucleotides line up with TRBD1. This CDR3 has 16 residues. Trimming at V came to 5 bases and at J to 4 bases, leaving 11 bases not matched to a gene. CDR1 is MDHEN, CDR2 SYDVKM, per germline. The CDR3 coding sequence is TGTGCCAGCAGTGGGGACAGTCAAGTCTGGAATCAGCCCCAGCATTTT. It encodes CASSGDSQVWNQPQHF.

The chain links TRBV5-4 to TRBJ2-5, with 9 bases fitting TRBD2. CDR3 length: 14 residues. The V gene's germline CDR1 is SGHNT and CDR2 YYREEE (reference sequence). The V and J ends lost 3 bases and 6 bases, in that order; junction bases with no gene match: 6. DNA for the CDR3: TGTGCCAGCAGCTCTAATAGCGGGAGACAGACCCAGTACTTC. As protein: CASSSNSGRQTQYF.

The CDR3 DNA reads as TGCAGTGCCCTTCCCCAGGGGGAGAATCAGCCCCAGCATTTT. As protein: CSALPQGENQPQHF. V and J are TRBV20-1 and TRBJ1-5; 7 bases line up with TRBD1. Germline CDR1 and CDR2: DFQATT and SNEGSKA (reference sequence). V dropped 6 bases and J dropped 4; count of bases not matched to a gene: 9. This CDR3 is built from 14 residues.

This sequence joins TRBV19 and TRBJ1-2, with D possibly being TRBD1 (5 bases). Trimming cost V 3 bases and J 4 bases, with 12 bases left between them. The CDR3 is 14 amino acids. Germline V gene data show CDR1 as LNHDA and CDR2 as SQIVND (reference sequence). The CDR3 bases are TGTGCCAGTAGTATGTGGGCAGGGACCTATGGCTACACCTTC. Residues: CASSMWAGTYGYTF.

This clonotype was seen once. J is TRBJ2-3 and V is TRBV12-3 or TRBV12-4, with a weak D call TRBD2 (6 bases). Trimming left V 6 bases short and J 1 base short, with 14 bases between. The CDR3 sequence is 15 residues long. CDR3 bases: TGTGCCAGCAGGACTAGTGGTCGGGGCACAGATACGCAGTATTTT. Protein sequence: CASRTSGRGTDTQYF.

The chain combines TRBV21-1 with TRBJ2-3; the table's D gene call, TRBD1, was not cross checked with the DNA. TRBV21-1 corresponds to a pseudogene. This CDR3 has 18 residues. In nucleotides, the CDR3 is TGTGCCAGCAGCTTTCATTGGGGTACAGCGGACACTTGGGATACGCAGTATTTT. It encodes CASSFHWGTADTWDTQYF.

The chain is built from TRBV24-1 and TRBJ2-5, with D tentatively TRBD1 (7 bases). Deletions cut 5 bases from V and 5 bases from J, with 11 bases between. CDR1 KGHDR and CDR2 SFDVKD come from the germline V gene. This CDR3 contains 13 residues. CDR3 loop: CATSVSGGETQYF. As DNA, the CDR3 is TGTGCCACCAGTGTCTCAGGGGGGGAGACCCAGTACTTC.

This clonotype was detected a few times. The V call is TRBV7-2, the J call TRBJ2-7, with a weak D call TRBD2 (6 bases). Trimming shortened V by 2 bases and J by 7 bases, and 12 bases separated the two germline ends. The CDR3 has 13 residues. Germline CDR1 SGHTA, CDR2 FQGNSA. CDR3 sequence reads: CASSLTGVREQYF. The CDR3 nucleotides read TGTGCCAGCAGCTTAACGGGGGTGAGGGAGCAGTACTTC.

The J gene is TRBJ2-5, the V gene TRBV30, with 11 bases matching TRBD2. CDR1 GTSNPN and CDR2 SVGIG come from the germline V gene (reference sequence). CDR3 length equals 13 residues. V trimming: 3 bases; J trimming: 4 bases; junction bases outside the gene matches: 1. CDR3 loop: CAWSGLAGETQYF. Written as DNA, the CDR3 is TGTGCCTGGAGCGGACTAGCGGGAGAGACCCAGTACTTC.

This chain uses TRBV19 with TRBJ1-2; D unclear. With 6 bases removed from V and 5 bases from J, the gap between germline ends came to 13 bases. The germline V gene encodes CDR1 LNHDA and CDR2 SQIVND (reference sequence). The CDR3 has 13 residues. The CDR3, as DNA: TGTGCCAGTAGAATATTAAGTGGGTATGGCTACACCTTC. Translation gives CASRILSGYGYTF.

The chain links TRBV20-1 to TRBJ2-1, with TRBD2 matching 8 bases. The CDR3 extends over 16 amino acids. J was trimmed by 4 bases and V by 1 base; bases with no gene match: 9. The germline V gene has CDR1 DFQATT and CDR2 SNEGSKA (reference sequence). The CDR3 spells CSARVFSSGAYNEQFF. As DNA, the CDR3 is TGCAGTGCTAGAGTTTTTAGTAGCGGGGCTTACAATGAGCAGTTCTTC.

The J gene is TRBJ2-3, the V gene TRBV10-3, with D maybe TRBD2 (6 bases). CDR3 length: 13 residues. Germline lookup yields CDR1 ENHRY and CDR2 SYGVKD. V was shortened by 7 bases and J by 6 bases, with 14 bases between the two germline ends. CDR3 DNA: TGTGCCATCACCGGGACTGGCGCCGATACGCAGTATTTT. Translating gives CAITGTGADTQYF.

The CDR3 DNA follows: TGCAGTGCTAGAGACAGTGGGCGGGGGACTAATGAAAAACTGTTTTTT. Amino acids: CSARDSGRGTNEKLFF. The gene calls are TRBV20-1 and TRBJ1-4, with D possibly matching TRBD1 (5 bases). Germline V gives CDR1 DFQATT, CDR2 SNEGSKA (reference sequence). Trimming removed 0 bases from V and 2 bases from J, with 13 bases in between. This CDR3 is built from 16 residues.

The V and J genes are TRBV18 and TRBJ1-1, with TRBD1 identical over 12 bases. The CDR3 has 14 residues. The ends lost 3 bases at V and 6 bases at J; junction bases unmatched: 2. The germline V gene encodes CDR1 KGHSH and CDR2 LQKENI. This CDR3 is CASSPGQGASEAFF. Here the CDR3 DNA reads TGTGCCAGCTCACCGGGACAGGGGGCGTCTGAAGCTTTCTTT.

Worth noting for this clonotype: The junction does not match germline at one end; this may be a read error. The chain is built from TRBV10-2 and TRBJ2-5, with 8 bases matching TRBD2. From germline, CDR1 is WSHSY and CDR2 SAAADI. The CDR3 is 15 amino acids. CDR3 DNA: TGTGCCAGCAGTGAAGCAGCGGGAGAACAAGAGACCCAGTACTTC. It encodes CASSEAAGEQETQYF.

The table lists this clonotype with a count of one. V gene TRBV19 combines with J gene TRBJ2-5; D is unresolved. The length of the CDR3 is 16 residues. Trimming removed 3 bases from V and 0 bases from J, with 14 bases in between. The germline V gene encodes CDR1 LNHDA and CDR2 SQIVND (reference sequence). CDR3 residues: CASSMRGASNQETQYF. In DNA form, the CDR3 reads TGTGCCAGTAGTATGAGAGGCGCATCTAACCAAGAGACCCAGTACTTC.

The chain carries TRBV2 and TRBJ2-2; the D gene could be TRBD1 or TRBD2 (5 bases each). Trimming pared 6 bases from V and 4 bases from J, leaving 9 bases between. The CDR3 extends over 13 amino acids. Germline V gene sequence: CDR1 SNHLY, CDR2 FYNNEI. This chain's CDR3 is CASSRGGTGELFF. CDR3 in DNA: TGTGCCAGCAGCCGGGGCGGCACCGGGGAGCTGTTTTTT.

CDR3 residues: CASSYSPGRGGSDTQYF. The CDR3 bases are TGTGCCAGCAGTTACTCCCCTGGGCGGGGGGGGTCAGATACGCAGTATTTT. The rearrangement uses TRBV6-2 or TRBV6-3 and TRBJ2-3, with 9 bases aligning to TRBD2. The CDR3 length is 17 residues. In germline, CDR1 is MNHEY, CDR2 SVGEGT. V was pared by 0 bases and J by 4 bases, with 8 bases of the junction left unmatched.

V gene TRBV6-1 combines with J gene TRBJ2-5; the D call may be TRBD1 or TRBD2 (5 bases each). The CDR3 is 16 amino acids. Looked up from germline, CDR1 is MNHNS and CDR2 is SASEGT. The V end was cut by 7 bases, the J end by 1 base, with 19 bases between. CDR3 sequence (DNA): TGTGCCAGCACCGAGGGGTCAGGGACGATCCAAGAGACCCAGTACTTC. It is translated as CASTEGSGTIQETQYF.